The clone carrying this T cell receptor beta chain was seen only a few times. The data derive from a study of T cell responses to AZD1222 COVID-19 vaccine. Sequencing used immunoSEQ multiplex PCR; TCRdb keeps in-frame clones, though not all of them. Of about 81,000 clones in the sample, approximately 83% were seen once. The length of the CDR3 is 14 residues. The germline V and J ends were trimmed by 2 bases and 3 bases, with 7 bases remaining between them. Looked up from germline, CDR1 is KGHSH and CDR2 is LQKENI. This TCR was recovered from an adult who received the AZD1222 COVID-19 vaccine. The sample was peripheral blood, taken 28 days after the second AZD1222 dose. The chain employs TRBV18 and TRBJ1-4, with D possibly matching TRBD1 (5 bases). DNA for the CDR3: TGTGCCAGCTCACCAGGGGCCTCTAATGAAAAACTGTTTTTT. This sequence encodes CASSPGASNEKLFF.